This TCR beta chain was recovered during a study of cytomegalovirus exposure and HLA in healthy donors. On this clone itself: What it recognizes is unknown.

Vbeta (60) and Jbeta (13) primers were used in the PCR. Sequenced by immunoSEQ multiplex PCR; TCRdb stores in-frame clones only, minus some. The profile shows over 65,000 clones, approximately 72% of them singletons. Germline CDR1 and CDR2: MNHNY and SVGAGI (reference sequence). The CDR3 consists of 13 residues. Trimming at V came to 6 bases and at J to 5 bases, leaving 7 bases not matched to a gene. Study-level findings and limits: TCR beta chain V- and J-gene trimming was linked, in a later analysis, to a missense variant in DCLRE1C. Exclusion applied to some V segments, including TRBV6-2 and TRBV6-3, as they were indistinguishable. On later analysis, the bulk of CMV-associated TCR beta chains appeared to be HLA-restricted. Earlier results showed most TCR beta V segments being productive about 90% or about 30% of the time.

This receptor was obtained from a woman in her thirties in good health and CMV-seropositive. The J gene is TRBJ2-7, the V gene TRBV6-6; 7 nucleotides agree with TRBD1. The material sequenced was PBMCs. CDR3 sequence reads: CASSRDRVHEQYF. CDR3 nucleotides: TGTGCCAGCAGCCGAGACAGGGTACACGAGCAGTACTTC.